Following are 24 T cell receptor beta chains from one sample sequenced in a study of blood T cell repertoires in COVID-19. Profiling relied on immunoSEQ multiplex PCR, and the TCRdb table lists in-frame clones only, not all of them. Of 220,000 or so clones in the sample, around 80% are singletons; the top ten hold around 5.5%. The specimen was peripheral blood. These receptors originate from a woman aged 55 to 70 who had recovered from COVID-19.

This clone was observed a few times. This chain uses TRBV5-5 with TRBJ1-3; weak D call: TRBD1 (5 bases). Germline assignment: CDR1 SGHKS and CDR2 YYEKEE (reference sequence). This CDR3 contains 14 residues. Trimming removed 6 bases at V and 0 bases at J, with 10 bases between. CDR3 sequence reads: CASTRGGSGNTIYF. DNA of the CDR3: TGTGCCAGCACCCGGGGGGGCTCTGGAAACACCATATATTTT. Drawing the rest from reference TRBV5-5 and TRBJ1-3, the complete variable domain is DAGVTQSPTHLIKTRGQQVTLRCSPISGHKSVSWYQQVLGQGPQFIFQYYEKEERGRGNFPDRFSARQFPNYSSELNVNALLLGDSALYLCASTRGGSGNTIYFGEGSWLTVV.

This clone was found a few times. CDR3 DNA sequence: TGCGCCAGCAGCCAAGACTGGAGCTGGGTCACCGGGGAGCTGTTTTTT. Protein sequence: CASSQDWSWVTGELFF. This chain links TRBV4-1 with TRBJ2-2; no reliable D call. V lost 0 bases, J lost 4 bases, and 12 bases lay in between. Germline CDR1 and CDR2: MGHRA and YSYEKL. This CDR3 region has 16 residues.

The genes are TRBV29-1 and TRBJ1-1, with D possibly being TRBD1 (5 bases). The germline V gene has CDR1 SQVTM and CDR2 ANQGSEA. The CDR3 totals 11 residues. V shed 7 bases and J shed 8 bases, with 14 bases lying between them. The CDR3 bases are TGCAGCGCGCCTGGGGCCGAAGAAGCTTTCTTT. It codes for CSAPGAEEAFF.

J is TRBJ2-3 and V is TRBV12-5; 10 positions agree with TRBD1. CDR1 and CDR2 (germline): LGHNT, FRNRAP. V lost 7 bases to trimming and J lost 0 bases; unmatched junction nucleotides: 7. This CDR3 is 16 amino acids long. CDR3 sequence (DNA): TGTGCTAGTGCCGCCCCGGGACAGGGGAGCACAGATACGCAGTATTTT. Translating gives CASAAPGQGSTDTQYF.

The chain is built from TRBV7-9 and TRBJ2-1; possibly TRBD2 for D (6 bases). Germline lookup yields CDR1 SEHNR and CDR2 FQNEAQ (reference sequence). CDR3 size: 13 residues. V lost 1 base and J lost 10, with 11 bases in between. For the CDR3, the DNA is TGTGCCAGCAGCTTAGTTTTGCTAGCGGAGCAGTTCTTC. Protein sequence: CASSLVLLAEQFF.

This sequence joins TRBV4-1 and TRBJ1-4; D is uncertain. The length of the CDR3 is 15 residues. V lost 2 bases and J lost 4, with 11 bases in between. Germline CDR1 and CDR2: MGHRA and YSYEKL. The CDR3 bases are TGCGCCAGCAGCCAATCCGGGAACTTTAATGAAAAACTGTTTTTT. Its translation: CASSQSGNFNEKLFF.

The V call is TRBV6-5, the J call TRBJ2-5; 12 bases align to TRBD1. Germline CDR1 and CDR2: MNHEY and SVGAGI. The CDR3 has 15 residues. V gave up 6 bases and J gave up 5 bases; unmatched junction bases: 7. CDR3 amino acids: CASRAGTGGWETQYF. CDR3 in DNA: TGTGCCAGCAGGGCCGGGACAGGGGGCTGGGAGACCCAGTACTTC.

V gene TRBV2 combines with J gene TRBJ2-3, with a weak D call TRBD1 (5 bases). CDR1 and CDR2 from the germline V gene are SNHLY and FYNNEI. This CDR3 spans 16 amino acids. V lost 1 base and J lost 0, with 11 bases in between. The CDR3 protein is CASSEGGAPSTDTQYF. CDR3 bases: TGTGCCAGCAGTGAAGGGGGCGCTCCTAGCACAGATACGCAGTATTTT.

The chain is built from TRBV18 and TRBJ2-2, with TRBD2 matching over 8 bases. This CDR3 is 15 amino acids long. V lost 6 bases to trimming and J lost 7 bases; unmatched junction nucleotides: 10. Germline lookup yields CDR1 KGHSH and CDR2 LQKENI. The CDR3 here is CASSPGLASGGELFF. The CDR3 bases are TGTGCCAGCTCCCCAGGACTAGCATCAGGCGGGGAGCTGTTTTTT.

The J gene is TRBJ1-2, the V gene TRBV7-3; D gene uncertain. Germline V gives CDR1 SGHTA, CDR2 FQGTGA. V was pared by 2 bases and J by 8 bases, with 12 bases between. CDR3 length equals 13 residues. Here the CDR3 DNA reads TGTGCCAGCAGCTTATCCCCTATCGGGGGCTACACCTTC. It codes for CASSLSPIGGYTF.

This clone has more than one count but fewer than ten. The chain links TRBV29-1 to TRBJ2-5; 13 nucleotides align to TRBD2. CDR3 length: 14 amino acids. Germline V lookup: CDR1 SQVTM, CDR2 ANQGSEA. V lost 5 bases, J lost 3 bases, and 3 bases stayed unmatched. CDR3 residues: CSVPGTSGEETQYF. CDR3 coding DNA: TGCAGCGTTCCCGGGACTAGCGGGGAAGAGACCCAGTACTTC.

This clone appeared many times. This sequence joins TRBV12-5 and TRBJ1-1; D possibly corresponds to TRBD1 (6 bases). V dropped 3 bases and J dropped 4 bases, with 9 bases sitting between them. The length of the CDR3 is 13 residues. Germline values: CDR1 LGHNT, CDR2 FRNRAP. CDR3 DNA: TGTGCTAGTGGTTTACAGGGCCCCACTGAAGCTTTCTTT. Its protein product is CASGLQGPTEAFF.

The chain recombines TRBV10-3 with TRBJ1-6, with 7 bases fitting TRBD1. The length of the CDR3 is 13 residues. Germline CDR1 and CDR2: ENHRY and SYGVKD. J gave up 5 bases and V 10 bases, and 5 bases lay outside the gene matches. CDR3 bases: TGTGCCACCAACGGACAGGATAATTCACCCCTCCACTTT. Translating gives CATNGQDNSPLHF.

The chain carries TRBV2 and TRBJ1-1; TRBD1 aligns across 7 bases. The CDR3 spans 14 residues. CDR1 SNHLY and CDR2 FYNNEI come from the germline V gene. With 10 bases clipped from V and 1 base from J, the junction kept 9 bases outside the gene matches. The CDR3: CATQQGLGNTEAFF. CDR3 nucleotide sequence: TGTGCCACACAACAGGGGCTAGGGAACACTGAAGCTTTCTTT.

V usage is TRBV30 and J usage is TRBJ1-6; no reliable D call. The germline V and J ends were trimmed by 0 bases and 7 bases, with 16 bases remaining between them. The CDR3 has 16 residues. Looked up from germline, CDR1 is GTSNPN and CDR2 is SVGIG (reference sequence). This CDR3 is CAWSVLRRAGNSPLHF. CDR3 in DNA: TGTGCCTGGAGTGTACTGAGGCGGGCAGGCAATTCACCCCTCCACTTT. The whole variable domain, remainder taken from reference TRBV30 and TRBJ1-6, is SQTIHQWPATLVQPVGSPLSLECTVEGTSNPNLYWYRQAAGRGLQLLFYSVGIGQISSEVPQNLSASRPQDRQFILSSKKLLLSDSGFYLCAWSVLRRAGNSPLHFGNGTRLTVT.

The chain uses TRBV4-1 and TRBJ2-5; 7 nucleotides match TRBD2. The CDR3 contains 15 residues. Germline CDR1 is MGHRA and CDR2 is YSYEKL. Germline trimming cut 3 bases from V and 2 bases from J; bases unmatched to any gene: 6. The CDR3 loop reads CASSHAGAKQETQYF. CDR3 DNA: TGCGCCAGCAGCCATGCGGGAGCAAAGCAAGAGACCCAGTACTTC.

This clone has a single count. J is TRBJ1-4 and V is TRBV19; D gene ambiguous. Per the germline V gene, CDR1 is LNHDA and CDR2 is SQIVND (reference sequence). The CDR3 runs 15 residues. Trimming took off 5 bases at V and 0 bases at J, with 10 bases between the two ends. For the CDR3, the DNA is TGTGCCAGTAGTCTTCAGGTCGCAACTAATGAAAAACTGTTTTTT. Its protein is CASSLQVATNEKLFF.

The chain recombines TRBV9 with TRBJ2-1; a weak D match, TRBD2 (5 bases). The ends were cut back, 0 bases at V and 7 bases at J, with 11 bases in the middle. The CDR3 runs 14 residues. The germline CDR1 and CDR2 sequences are SGDLS and YYNGEE. The CDR3 reads CASSVALAINEQFF. For the CDR3, the DNA is TGTGCCAGCAGCGTAGCCCTAGCAATAAATGAGCAGTTCTTC. Together with reference TRBV9 and TRBJ2-1, the CDR3 gives the full variable domain: DSGVTQTPKHLITATGQRVTLRCSPRSGDLSVYWYQQSLDQGLQFLIQYYNGEERAKGNILERFSAQQFPDLHSELNLSSLELGDSALYFCASSVALAINEQFFGPGTRLTVL.

This chain uses TRBV5-1 with TRBJ2-2; no definite D call. V was shortened by 0 bases and J by 4 bases, with 13 bases between the two germline ends. CDR3 length: 16 amino acids. Germline CDR1 and CDR2: SGHRS and YFSETQ. The CDR3 sequence is CASSLARIATTGELFF. The CDR3 bases are TGCGCCAGCAGCTTGGCCAGGATTGCGACCACCGGGGAGCTGTTTTTT.

The rearrangement links TRBV7-3 to TRBJ1-6, with a tentative D call TRBD1 (5 bases). Germline CDR1 reads SGHTA; CDR2 reads FQGTGA. The CDR3 spans 15 residues. The V end was cut by 5 bases, the J end by 6 bases, with 14 bases between. The CDR3 here is CASSASGGLNSPLHF. The CDR3 DNA follows: TGTGCCAGCAGCGCCTCCGGGGGTCTTAATTCACCCCTCCACTTT.

This chain connects TRBV18 to TRBJ2-6; 7 nucleotides agree with TRBD2. V was pared by 5 bases and J by 0 bases, with 16 bases of the junction left unmatched. Germline CDR1 is KGHSH and CDR2 is LQKENI. This CDR3 comprises 20 residues. CDR3 DNA: TGTGCCAGCTCATTGACGCCCCGACAGCGGGGAAGCTCTGGGGCCAACGTCCTGACTTTC. It encodes CASSLTPRQRGSSGANVLTF. The entire variable domain, with the rest obtained from reference TRBV18 and TRBJ2-6, is as follows: NAGVMQNPRHLVRRRGQEARLRCSPMKGHSHVYWYRQLPEEGLKFMVYLQKENIIDESGMPKERFSAEFPKEGPSILRIQQVVRGDSAAYFCASSLTPRQRGSSGANVLTFGAGSRLTVL.

This clone appeared a single time. The chain recombines TRBV21-1 with TRBJ2-7; TRBD1, the table's D call, was not compared with the DNA. TRBV21-1 is described as a pseudogene. There are 18 residues in the CDR3. CDR3 nucleotides: TGTGCCAGCAGCCAAAGCAGGGGACAGGGAAAGAGCTCCTACGAGCAGTACTTC. It specifies CASSQSRGQGKSSYEQYF.

The chain is built from TRBV9 and TRBJ2-5; TRBD2 agrees at 12 bases. V gave up 2 bases and J gave up 2 bases; unmatched junction bases: 7. CDR3 length equals 17 residues. CDR1 and CDR2 (germline): SGDLS, YYNGEE. CDR3 sequence: CASSVASGGAGQETQYF. CDR3 sequence (DNA): TGTGCCAGCAGCGTCGCTAGCGGGGGGGCTGGTCAAGAGACCCAGTACTTC.

J is TRBJ2-2 and V is TRBV19; tentatively, D is TRBD2 (7 bases). Per germline, CDR1 LNHDA and CDR2 SQIVND (reference sequence). Trimming removed 7 bases from V and 6 bases from J, with 18 bases in between. The length of the CDR3 is 15 residues. The CDR3 DNA reads as TGTGCCAGTAAAGGGGGGGGCTTTGGACCCGGGGAGCTGTTTTTT. Amino acid sequence: CASKGGGFGPGELFF.